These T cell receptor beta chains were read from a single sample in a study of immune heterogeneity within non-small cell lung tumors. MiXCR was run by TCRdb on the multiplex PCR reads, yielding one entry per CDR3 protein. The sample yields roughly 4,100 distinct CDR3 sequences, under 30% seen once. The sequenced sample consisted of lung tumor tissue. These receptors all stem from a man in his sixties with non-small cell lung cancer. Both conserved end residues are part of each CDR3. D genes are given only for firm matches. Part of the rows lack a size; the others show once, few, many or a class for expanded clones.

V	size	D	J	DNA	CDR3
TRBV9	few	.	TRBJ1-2	TGTGCCAGCAGCGTAGGTGGGGTGGATGGCTACACCTTC	CASSVGGVDGYTF
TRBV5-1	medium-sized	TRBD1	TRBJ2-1	TGCGCCAGCAGCTCTGGGACAGGGGAGCAGTTCTTC	CASSSGTGEQFF
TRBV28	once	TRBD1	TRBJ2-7	TGTGCCAGCAGACGGGGGACAGGGAACTCCTACGAGCAGTACTTC	CASRRGTGNSYEQYF
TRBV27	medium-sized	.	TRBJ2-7	TGTGCCAGCAGTTTATATCGCGGTGTGGGCTACGAGCAGTACTTC	CASSLYRGVGYEQYF
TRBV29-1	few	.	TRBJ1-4	TGCAGCGTTTCCTGGGGGGCAACTAATGAAAAACTGTTTTTT	CSVSWGATNEKLFF
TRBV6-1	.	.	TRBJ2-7	TGTGCCACCAGGGCAGACCTAACCTCCACCGAGCAGTACTTC	CATRADLTSTEQYF
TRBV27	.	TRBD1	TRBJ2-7	TGTGCCACCCGGGACAGGATCTCTTACGAGCAGTACTTC	CATRDRISYEQYF
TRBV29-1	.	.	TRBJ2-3	TGCAGCGCAGTACTAGTAGCCGTTGGACAGAGAATGACTAGCACAGATACGCAGTATTTT	CSAVLVAVGQRMTSTDTQYF
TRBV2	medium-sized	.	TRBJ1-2	TGTGCCAGCAGTGGGGGGCGCTATGGCTACACCTTC	CASSGGRYGYTF
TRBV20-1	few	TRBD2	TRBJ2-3	TGCAGTGCTGGCCGACTAGCCAAGAGGTTCGCAGATACGCAGTATTTT	CSAGRLAKRFADTQYF
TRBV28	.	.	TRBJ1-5	TGTGCCAGCAGTTTAGGGTCAGGGCGACAGCCCCAGCATTTT	CASSLGSGRQPQHF
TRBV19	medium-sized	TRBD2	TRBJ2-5	TGTGCCAGTAGTACGTCTAGCGGGTGGGGAGAGACCCAGTACTTC	CASSTSSGWGETQYF
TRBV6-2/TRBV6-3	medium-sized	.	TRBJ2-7	TGTGCCAGCGGTACGAATTACGAGCAGTACTTC	CASGTNYEQYF
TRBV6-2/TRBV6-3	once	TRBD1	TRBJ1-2	TGTGCCAGCAGTCTGGACAGGGTACAGCAGGGCTACACCTTC	CASSLDRVQQGYTF
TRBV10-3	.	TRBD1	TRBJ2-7	TGTGCCATCAGTCGCCTACAGGGGGCGAACTACGAGCAGTACTTC	CAISRLQGANYEQYF
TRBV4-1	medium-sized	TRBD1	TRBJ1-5	TGCGCCAGCAGCCAAGATTGGAGGACAGGGTCGAGCAATCAGCCCCAGCATTTT	CASSQDWRTGSSNQPQHF
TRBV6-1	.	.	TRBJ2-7	TGTGCCAGCAGTGAATATAGGGACTACGAGCAGTACTTC	CASSEYRDYEQYF
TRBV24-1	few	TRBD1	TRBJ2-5	TGTGCCACCAGTGACCCCTCGGCAGGGGGCCCGGTGATACAAGAGACCCAGTGCTTC	CATSDPSAGGPVIQETQCF
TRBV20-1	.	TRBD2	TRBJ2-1	TGCAGTGCTAGTGATGCGACTAGCGGGAGCTCCAATGAGCAGTTCTTC	CSASDATSGSSNEQFF
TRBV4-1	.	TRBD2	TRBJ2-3	TGCGCCAGCAGCCCGGGACTAGCGGGAGGGAATCGCGCAGATACGCAGTATTTT	CASSPGLAGGNRADTQYF
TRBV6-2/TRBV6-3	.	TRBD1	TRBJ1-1	TGTGCCAGCAGTCCACCGACAGGGAGGGGGGGAACTGAAGCTTTCTTT	CASSPPTGRGGTEAFF
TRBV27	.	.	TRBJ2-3	TGTGCCAGCCTGCGGAGGGTGGGCACAGATACGCAGTATTTT	CASLRRVGTDTQYF
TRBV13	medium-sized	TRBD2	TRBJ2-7	TGTGCCAGCAGCAACCGACTAGCGGGAGAACACGAGCAGTACTTC	CASSNRLAGEHEQYF
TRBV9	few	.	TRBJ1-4	TGTGCCAGCAGCGTAGACGGGGGACTTAATGATCGGAAACTGTTTTTT	CASSVDGGLNDRKLFF
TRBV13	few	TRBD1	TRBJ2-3	TGTGCCAGCAGCTTAGGGACAGGGTCATCAGATACGCAGTATTTT	CASSLGTGSSDTQYF
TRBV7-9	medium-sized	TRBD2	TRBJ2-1	TGTGCCAGCAGCTTTCCCCTAGCGGGGCCCTCCTACAATGAGCAGTTCTTC	CASSFPLAGPSYNEQFF
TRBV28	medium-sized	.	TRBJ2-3	TGTGCCAGCAGCACTAACAGGGTCACAGATACGCAGTATTTT	CASSTNRVTDTQYF
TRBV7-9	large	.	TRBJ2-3	TGTGCCAGCAGCTTAGGTCACCCGGGTGATACGCAGTATTTT	CASSLGHPGDTQYF
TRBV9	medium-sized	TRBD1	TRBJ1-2	TGTGCCAGCGGGACAGGGGACCGGTATGGCTACACCTTC	CASGTGDRYGYTF
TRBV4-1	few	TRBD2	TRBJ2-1	TGCGCCAGCAGCCAAGAGGTAGCGGGAGGGCGAAATGAGCAGTTCTTC	CASSQEVAGGRNEQFF
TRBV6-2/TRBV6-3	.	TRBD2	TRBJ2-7	TGTGCCAGCAAACGTAGCGGGATCGGTTACGAGCAGTACTTC	CASKRSGIGYEQYF
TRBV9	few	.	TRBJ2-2	TGTGCCAGCAGCGTAGTAAAAGGGTTCTCGAACACCGGGGAGCTGTTTTTT	CASSVVKGFSNTGELFF
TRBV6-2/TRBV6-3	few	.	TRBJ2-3	TGTGCCAGCAGCCGCTACGTAACTAGCACAGATACGCAGTATTTT	CASSRYVTSTDTQYF
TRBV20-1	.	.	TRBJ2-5	TGCAGTGCTAGTCAGGTGGCAGGGCCAGAGACCCAGTACTTC	CSASQVAGPETQYF
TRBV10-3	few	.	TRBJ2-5	TGTGCCATCAGTGAGTCCAGCGATGAGACCCAGTACTTC	CAISESSDETQYF
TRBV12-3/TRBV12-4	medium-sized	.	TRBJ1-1	TGTGCCAGCAGCTACAACATGGTAGCTGAAGCTTTCTTT	CASSYNMVAEAFF
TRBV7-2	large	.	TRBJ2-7	TGTGCCAGCAGCTCCCGTCGGGAGCAGTACTTC	CASSSRREQYF
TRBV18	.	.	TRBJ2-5	TGTGCCAGCTCACCTATGGGGTACCAAGAGACCCAGTACTTC	CASSPMGYQETQYF
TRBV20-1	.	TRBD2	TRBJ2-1	TGCAGTGTTAGTGGCCCGGGACTAGCAGGGAATGAGCAGTTCTTC	CSVSGPGLAGNEQFF
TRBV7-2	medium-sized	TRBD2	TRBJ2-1	TGTGCCAGCAGCCCCCGGACTAGCGGGAGGAGCTCCTACAATGAGCAGTTCTTC	CASSPRTSGRSSYNEQFF
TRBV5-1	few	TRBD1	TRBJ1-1	TGCGCCAGCAGGACAGGGGGGATGAACACTGAAGCTTTCTTT	CASRTGGMNTEAFF
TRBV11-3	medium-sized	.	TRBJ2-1	TGTGCCAGCAGCTTCAGGGTTGAGCAGTTCTTC	CASSFRVEQFF
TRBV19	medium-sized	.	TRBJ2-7	TGTGCCAGTAGTATGGGACACCAAGCTTCCTACGAGCAGTACTTC	CASSMGHQASYEQYF
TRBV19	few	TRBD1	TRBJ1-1	TGTGCCAGTAGTATCCGACAGGGCGGCACTGAAGCTTTCTTT	CASSIRQGGTEAFF
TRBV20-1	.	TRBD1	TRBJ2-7	TGCAGTGCTGGGGGACAGGGCTACTACGAGCAGTACTTC	CSAGGQGYYEQYF
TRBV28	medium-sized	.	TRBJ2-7	TGTGCCAGCAGTCGGAGCTACGAGCAGTACTTC	CASSRSYEQYF